This T cell receptor (beta chain) was identified in a study of T cell repertoires in cytomegalovirus infection. Study-wide background: Recently identified HLA-C-restricted CMV epitopes were among the peptides used. Public TCR beta signatures indicated both CMV infection and matching HLA type.

MiXCR, run by TCRdb on the reads, gives a single entry per CDR3 protein. The sample holds roughly 990,000 distinct CDR3 sequences, more than 25% seen once. Comments on this clonotype: Its antigen is not identified.

Study-wide results and limits: CMV-specific TCR beta clonotypes restricted by HLA-C dominated the ex vivo response.

In germline, CDR1 is SEHNR, CDR2 FQNEAQ (reference sequence). The V gene lost 3 bases and the J gene lost 5 bases, with 19 bases spanning the gap. The CDR3 has 16 amino acids. This rearrangement joins TRBV7-9 to TRBJ1-2; maybe TRBD1 (6 bases). The receptor was derived from a human donor in good health (CMV status not recorded). Some clones in this sample may be carry-over from other donors' samples. Sequences were derived from cultured CD8+ T cells from PBMCs, sampled from culture after CMV antigen stimulation. DNA of the CDR3: TGTGCCAGCAGCTTGCCGGCAACAGGGTGGGAGTATGGCTACACCTTC. Protein: CASSLPATGWEYGYTF.